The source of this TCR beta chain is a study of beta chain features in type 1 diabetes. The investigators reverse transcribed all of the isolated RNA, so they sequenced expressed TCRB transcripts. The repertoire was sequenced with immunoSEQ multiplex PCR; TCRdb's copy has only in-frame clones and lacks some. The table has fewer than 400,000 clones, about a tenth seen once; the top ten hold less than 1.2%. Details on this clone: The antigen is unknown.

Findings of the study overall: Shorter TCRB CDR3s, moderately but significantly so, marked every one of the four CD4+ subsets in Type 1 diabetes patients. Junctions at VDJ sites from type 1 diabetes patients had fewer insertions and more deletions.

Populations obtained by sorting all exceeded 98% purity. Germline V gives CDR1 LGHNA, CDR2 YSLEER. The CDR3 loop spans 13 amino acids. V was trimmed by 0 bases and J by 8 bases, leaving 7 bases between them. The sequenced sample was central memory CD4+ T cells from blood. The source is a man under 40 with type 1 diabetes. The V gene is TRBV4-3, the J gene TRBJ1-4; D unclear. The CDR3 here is CASSQDSTEKLFF. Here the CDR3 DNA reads TGCGCCAGCAGCCAAGATTCCACGGAAAAACTGTTTTTT.